This T cell receptor (beta chain) appears in the sequencing data of a study of cytomegalovirus exposure and HLA in healthy donors. The CDR3 has 15 amino acids. Looked up from germline, CDR1 is SEHNR and CDR2 is FQNEAQ (reference sequence). Trimming removed 6 bases at V and 0 bases at J, with 12 bases between. A remark on this clone: Its antigen is unknown.

PCR used 60 Vbeta primers and 13 Jbeta primers. The protocol was immunoSEQ multiplex PCR, while the TCRdb copy is restricted to in-frame clones and leaves out a portion. The table includes around 110,000 clones, approximately 70% detected once. Broader study findings: Later on, an analysis found that several of the most significant clusters appeared to be linked to common viral pathogens, which included parvovirus B19.

Sequenced: PBMCs. This chain joins TRBV7-9 and TRBJ1-3; tentative D call: TRBD1 (5 bases). The receptor's source is a middle-aged woman in good health and CMV-seropositive. CDR3 in amino acids: CASSPRGPSGNTIYF. CDR3 in DNA: TGTGCCAGCAGTCCTAGGGGTCCCTCTGGAAACACCATATATTTT.